This T cell receptor (beta chain) was found in a study of identical twins. Broader study findings: Excess sharing by twins proved weaker in beta out-of-frame sequences.

Turning to this clonotype: Its cognate antigen is unknown.

This CDR3 region has 16 residues. After removal of 4 bases from V and 1 base from J, the junction contained 7 bases not matched to a gene. The germline CDR1 and CDR2 sequences are MGHRA and YSYEKL. From the 5' RACE reads, TCRdb called clonotypes with MiXCR, one entry per CDR3 protein. The sample lists some 440,000 distinct CDR3 sequences; around 24% were seen once. The data were also submitted as part of a second study, on T cells expressing NK-cell markers. As that study records: HCMV serostatus: seven of eight sequenced donors positive, one negative. Several experiments employed an anti-gamma-delta TCR antibody to confine sorting to alpha-beta TCR T cells.

This chain links TRBV4-1 with TRBJ2-5, with TRBD2 identical over 9 bases. The sequenced sample consisted of CD4+ T cells sorted from blood. The receptor comes from a woman aged 18 to 35 in good health. The CDR3 bases are TGCGCCAGCAGCCGGGGAGCGGGGGGCTTCCAAGAGACCCAGTACTTC. Translated: CASSRGAGGFQETQYF.